A single sample gave rise to the 20 T cell receptor beta chains below, sequenced in a study of human T cells and chemical hapten exposure. MiXCR, applied by TCRdb to the RACE reads, yields one record per CDR3 protein. The sample yields under 200,000 distinct CDR3 sequences, roughly 15% seen once. Described time point: patch test 1, 2 weeks after DPC sensitization. Treatment given: therapeutic diphenylcyclopropenone sensitization with weekly scalp DPC. The specimen was whole blood, collected in connection with sensitization to the hapten diphenylcyclopropenone (DPC). Receptors originate from a woman in her twenties or thirties with alopecia areata. Some clones in this sample may be carry-over from other donors' samples.

The chain links TRBV14 to TRBJ1-4, with D perhaps matching TRBD1 (6 bases). The CDR3 totals 16 residues. V lost 4 bases to trimming and J lost 8 bases, with 20 bases between them. CDR1 is SGHDN and CDR2 is FVKESK in the germline V gene. For the CDR3, the DNA is TGTGCCAGCAGCCTCCGGTCAGGGGTTTGGAACGAAAAACTGTTTTTT. Translating gives CASSLRSGVWNEKLFF. Full variable domain (outside the CDR3, taken from reference TRBV14 and TRBJ1-4): EAGVTQFPSHSVIEKGQTVTLRCDPISGHDNLYWYRRVMGKEIKFLLHFVKESKQDESGMPNNRFLAERTGGTYSTLKVQPAELEDSGVYFCASSLRSGVWNEKLFFGSGTQLSVL.

The gene calls are TRBV11-1 and TRBJ2-2, with D possibly matching TRBD2 (5 bases). CDR3 length: 16 amino acids. Trimming cost V 3 bases and J 0 bases, with 11 bases left between them. Looked up from germline, CDR1 is SGHAT and CDR2 is FQDESV (reference sequence). The CDR3 sequence is CASSFPRRSNTGELFF. The CDR3 DNA sequence: TGTGCCAGCAGCTTTCCGAGGAGGTCGAACACCGGGGAGCTGTTTTTT.

Only a few counts were recorded for this clonotype. The rearrangement links TRBV4-2 to TRBJ1-1; D remains ambiguous. This CDR3 has 15 amino acids. Germline CDR1 LGHNA, CDR2 YNFKEQ. Trimming removed 0 bases from V and 1 base from J, with 9 bases in between. In nucleotides, the CDR3 is TGTGCCAGCAGCCAAGATCCCATGGCGAACACTGAAGCTTTCTTT. This codes for CASSQDPMANTEAFF.

This clonotype was counted at least ten times. V gene TRBV18 combines with J gene TRBJ1-5, with 8 positions matching TRBD1. Germline-derived CDR1 and CDR2 are KGHSH and LQKENI. V lost 3 bases and J lost 2; bases outside the gene matches: 3. The CDR3 length is 15 residues. The chain's CDR3 is CASSPTGVGNQPQHF. CDR3 in DNA: TGTGCCAGCTCACCGACAGGGGTTGGCAATCAGCCCCAGCATTTT.

The J gene is TRBJ2-7, the V gene TRBV11-1; D may be TRBD1 (6 bases). Germline loops: CDR1 SGHAT, CDR2 FQDESV (reference sequence). There are 14 residues in the CDR3. Trimming left V 5 bases short and J 0 bases short, with 11 bases between. The CDR3 DNA reads as TGTGCCAGCAGCCCAGGGGTGGGCTCCTACGAGCAGTACTTC. Protein sequence: CASSPGVGSYEQYF.

This clonotype was picked up a small number of times. This chain joins TRBV10-3 and TRBJ1-4, with D unresolved. The CDR3 runs to 12 residues. Germline assignment: CDR1 ENHRY and CDR2 SYGVKD. Trimming removed 0 bases at V and 8 bases at J, with 4 bases between. CDR3 amino acids: CAISESSEKLFF. CDR3 nucleotides: TGTGCCATCAGTGAGTCTTCCGAAAAACTGTTTTTT.

The chain couples TRBV7-9 to TRBJ2-7; D call uncertain. With 1 base removed from V and 0 bases from J, the gap between germline ends came to 7 bases. Per the germline V gene, CDR1 is SEHNR and CDR2 is FQNEAQ (reference sequence). The CDR3 sequence is 14 residues long. CDR3 protein: CASSLEASSYEQYF. The CDR3 bases are TGTGCCAGCAGCTTAGAGGCTTCCTCCTACGAGCAGTACTTC.

Many counts were recorded for this clonotype. The chain couples TRBV3-1 to TRBJ1-1; D is possibly TRBD1 (6 bases). This CDR3 region has 13 residues. V lost 0 bases and J lost 11, with 13 bases in between. Germline-derived CDR1 and CDR2 are LGHDT and YNNKEL (reference sequence). This CDR3 is CASSQEGTNIAFF. In nucleotides, the CDR3 is TGTGCCAGCAGCCAAGAAGGGACAAACATCGCTTTCTTT.

V usage is TRBV5-5 and J usage is TRBJ1-4; D is uncertain. The CDR3 runs 15 residues. With 6 bases removed from V and 6 bases from J, the gap between germline ends came to 18 bases. Germline assignment: CDR1 SGHKS and CDR2 YYEKEE (reference sequence). CDR3 DNA: TGTGCCAGCACCTCCTTATCATATTCGGATGAAAAACTGTTTTTT. Translation gives CASTSLSYSDEKLFF.

The J gene is TRBJ1-1, the V gene TRBV5-1, with D unclear. The V gene lost 3 bases and the J gene lost 4 bases, with 19 bases spanning the gap. CDR3 length: 16 amino acids. CDR1 SGHRS and CDR2 YFSETQ come from the germline V gene. CDR3 DNA sequence: TGCGCCAGCAGCTCAGGTGTCTTGGTTTTGGGCACTGAAGCTTTCTTT. This sequence encodes CASSSGVLVLGTEAFF.

There are a few counts of this clonotype. The V call is TRBV7-6, the J call TRBJ2-1; the D is unclear. CDR3 length: 14 amino acids. Trimming pared 5 bases from V and 1 base from J, leaving 9 bases between. Germline assignment: CDR1 SGHVS and CDR2 FNYEAQ. The CDR3 DNA reads TGTGCCAGCAGCCCCGAGATTTCCTACAATGAGCAGTTCTTC. It codes for CASSPEISYNEQFF.

Only a few counts were recorded for this clonotype. The CDR3 reads CASSSLDSRYQETQYF. The CDR3 DNA follows: TGTGCCAGCAGTTCCCTGGACAGTAGGTACCAAGAGACCCAGTACTTC. The rearrangement links TRBV27 to TRBJ2-5; TRBD1 might be the D (6 bases). CDR3 size: 16 residues. V lost 4 bases to trimming and J lost 0 bases, with 15 bases between them. The germline V gene has CDR1 MNHEY and CDR2 SMNVEV (reference sequence).

The CDR3 loop reads CASSTGGLEAFF. The CDR3 DNA is TGTGCCAGCAGTACAGGGGGGCTTGAAGCTTTCTTT. The chain couples TRBV28 to TRBJ1-1, with 8 bases matching TRBD1. Germline V CDR1 and CDR2: MDHEN, SYDVKM. V dropped 5 bases and J dropped 7; count of bases not matched to a gene: 3. CDR3 length equals 12 residues. Drawing the rest from reference TRBV28 and TRBJ1-1, the complete variable domain is DVKVTQSSRYLVKRTGEKVFLECVQDMDHENMFWYRQDPGLGLRLIYFSYDVKMKEKGDIPEGYSVSREKKERFSLILESASTNQTSMYLCASSTGGLEAFFGQGTRLTVV.

The chain joins TRBV20-1 to TRBJ1-6, with TRBD1 matching over 9 bases. With V trimmed by 3 bases and J by 4 bases, 1 base remained unmatched. The germline V gene encodes CDR1 DFQATT and CDR2 SNEGSKA (reference sequence). This CDR3 comprises 14 residues. Written as DNA, the CDR3 is TGCAGTGCTAGGGGACAGGGTTATAATTCACCCCTCCACTTT. Translating gives CSARGQGYNSPLHF.

This rearrangement joins TRBV6-5 to TRBJ1-1, with D possibly being TRBD1 (6 bases). The CDR3 runs to 14 residues. The V and J ends lost 7 bases and 2 bases respectively, with 14 bases between them. Per the germline V gene, CDR1 is MNHEY and CDR2 is SVGAGI. The CDR3 reads CASTGGALNTEAFF. The CDR3 coding sequence is TGTGCCAGCACGGGGGGGGCACTAAACACTGAAGCTTTCTTT.

This clonotype was found many times. The chain's CDR3 is CASSRAGERREAFF. The CDR3 DNA reads as TGTGCCAGCAGCCGCGCAGGGGAACGTCGTGAAGCTTTCTTT. J is TRBJ1-1 and V is TRBV12-3 or TRBV12-4; TRBD1 might be the D (6 bases). CDR3 size: 14 residues. The V gene lost 6 bases and the J gene lost 7 bases, with 18 bases spanning the gap.

This clonotype was found a few times. V gene TRBV3-1 combines with J gene TRBJ1-4; D is unclear. Germline V gene data show CDR1 as LGHDT and CDR2 as YNNKEL (reference sequence). The CDR3 contains 14 residues. Trimming pared 0 bases from V and 7 bases from J, leaving 9 bases between. This CDR3 is CASSQDTSSEKLFF. DNA of the CDR3: TGTGCCAGCAGCCAAGACACATCTTCTGAAAAACTGTTTTTT.

This clonotype was seen ten or more times. The chain links TRBV29-1 to TRBJ2-1; D remains unclear. The CDR3 loop spans 11 amino acids. Looked up from germline, CDR1 is SQVTM and CDR2 is ANQGSEA. Trimming left V 3 bases short and J 4 bases short, with 4 bases between. Here the CDR3 reads CSVDLYNEQFF. The CDR3 bases are TGCAGCGTTGACTTATACAATGAGCAGTTCTTC.

The chain links TRBV18 to TRBJ1-1; TRBD1 is a possible D gene (5 bases). Trimming removed 3 bases from V and 4 bases from J, with 12 bases in between. CDR1 and CDR2 from the germline V gene are KGHSH and LQKENI. This CDR3 contains 14 residues. The CDR3 sequence: CASSPAQGATEAFF. The DNA of the CDR3 is TGTGCCAGCTCACCCGCGCAGGGCGCCACTGAAGCTTTCTTT. The full variable domain, completed using reference TRBV18 and TRBJ1-1, is NAGVMQNPRHLVRRRGQEARLRCSPMKGHSHVYWYRQLPEEGLKFMVYLQKENIIDESGMPKERFSAEFPKEGPSILRIQQVVRGDSAAYFCASSPAQGATEAFFGQGTRLTVV.

This clonotype was seen more than once but under ten times. The junction and the germline gene differ at one end; a read error may be behind it. V is TRBV5-1 and J is TRBJ2-3; 8 nucleotides line up with TRBD1. From germline, CDR1 is SGHRS and CDR2 YFSETQ. CDR3 size: 12 residues. The CDR3: CASSPDRGLSNF. The CDR3 DNA follows: TGCGCCAGCAGCCCAGACAGGGGATTATCGAATTTT. The variable domain in full, with the rest retrieved from reference TRBV5-1 and TRBJ2-3, is KAGVTQTPRYLIKTRGQQVTLSCSPISGHRSVSWYQQTPGQGLQFLFEYFSETQRNKGNFPGRFSGRQFSNSRSEMNVSTLELGDSALYLCASSPDRGLSNFGPGTRLTVL.